This passage covers 11 T cell receptor beta chains from one sample sequenced in a study of vaccination and CD4 T cells after COVID-19. The assay that was used to sequence DNA from cultured CD4+ T cells was the Oncomine TCR Beta short-read assay. MiXCR was run by TCRdb on the PCR reads, yielding one entry per CDR3 protein. The sample gives 20,000 to 25,000 distinct CDR3 sequences, nearly 55% of which show up once; 5.5% to 7% is in the top ten. For these receptors, no antigen is known. Regarding treatment: approximately 11-day PBMC culture with coronavirus spike peptide pools or control peptides (ViraFEST assay). The sample consisted of CD4+ T cells from blood, cultured in vitro. The receptors shown here come from a human donor who had recovered from COVID-19.

A few counts support this clonotype. The chain employs TRBV7-9 and TRBJ1-5; weak D call: TRBD1 (5 bases). Per germline, CDR1 SEHNR and CDR2 FQNEAQ (reference sequence). Trimming shortened V by 10 bases and J by 6 bases, and 28 bases separated the two germline ends. This CDR3 is 17 amino acids long. CDR3 sequence reads: CATPLGTLVSMGQPQHF. The DNA of the CDR3 is TGTGCCACCCCCCTGGGGACTTTGGTATCAATGGGTCAGCCCCAGCATTTT.

The V call is TRBV7-2, the J call TRBJ1-6; D may be TRBD1 (5 bases). Germline V gene sequence: CDR1 SGHTA, CDR2 FQGNSA. Trimming took off 0 bases at V and 10 bases at J, with 10 bases between the two ends. The CDR3 contains 14 residues. The CDR3 nucleotides are TGTGCCAGCAGCTTAGCTCAGGGTGGGTCACCCCTCCACTTT. This gives the protein CASSLAQGGSPLHF.

The rearrangement uses TRBV20-1 and TRBJ2-1, with D perhaps being TRBD1 or TRBD2 (5 bases each). Deletions cut 0 bases from V and 9 bases from J, with 21 bases between. The CDR3 contains 16 residues. Germline V gene data show CDR1 as DFQATT and CDR2 as SNEGSKA (reference sequence). CDR3 nucleotides: TGCAGTGCTAGAGATGCTGGGGACCTTCGGGTCGGTGAGCAGTTCTTC. This sequence encodes CSARDAGDLRVGEQFF.

A few counts support this clonotype. DNA of the CDR3: TGTGCCACCAGTGGCCGGGGACTAGAAACGCATGAGCAGTTCTTC. Translated: CATSGRGLETHEQFF. The gene calls are TRBV24-1 and TRBJ2-1, with TRBD2 identical over 8 bases. The germline gives CDR1 KGHDR, CDR2 SFDVKD. The CDR3 consists of 15 residues. Germline trimming cut 5 bases from V and 8 bases from J; bases unmatched to any gene: 10.

V usage is TRBV18 and J usage is TRBJ1-4; no reliable D call. Trimming took 3 bases from V and 0 from J, leaving 11 bases between them. The CDR3 contains 16 residues. From germline, CDR1 is KGHSH and CDR2 LQKENI. The CDR3 region is CASSPYTVATNEKLFF. The CDR3 DNA reads TGTGCCAGCTCACCCTACACAGTTGCAACTAATGAAAAACTGTTTTTT. The full variable domain, completed using reference TRBV18 and TRBJ1-4, is NAGVMQNPRHLVRRRGQEARLRCSPMKGHSHVYWYRQLPEEGLKFMVYLQKENIIDESGMPKERFSAEFPKEGPSILRIQQVVRGDSAAYFCASSPYTVATNEKLFFGSGTQLSVL.

This clonotype was detected only once. The V call is TRBV6-1, the J call TRBJ2-7; TRBD2 matches 10 bases. The J segment lost 2 bases and the V segment lost 2 bases, leaving 0 bases of the junction unmatched. Germline lookup yields CDR1 MNHNS and CDR2 SASEGT. The CDR3 runs to 14 residues. In DNA, the CDR3 is TGTGCCAGCAGTGAACTAGCGGGGGCCTACGAGCAGTACTTC. Its translation: CASSELAGAYEQYF.

The chain couples TRBV5-4 to TRBJ1-3; possibly TRBD1 for D (5 bases). CDR1 and CDR2 (germline): SGHNT, YYREEE (reference sequence). Trimming removed 0 bases from V and 7 bases from J, with 5 bases in between. The CDR3 spans 12 residues. CDR3 sequence (DNA): TGTGCCAGCAGCTTGGAGGGGAACACCATATATTTT. Its protein product is CASSLEGNTIYF.

The V and J genes are TRBV19 and TRBJ2-7, with D perhaps matching TRBD1 (6 bases). V lost 4 bases, J lost 2 bases, and 18 bases lay in between. From germline, CDR1 is LNHDA and CDR2 SQIVND (reference sequence). The CDR3 covers 16 residues. CDR3 sequence reads: CASSTNPPQGTYEQYF. CDR3 in DNA: TGTGCCAGTAGTACTAACCCTCCACAGGGAACCTACGAGCAGTACTTC.

The chain combines TRBV12-3 or TRBV12-4 with TRBJ1-5, with a tentative D call TRBD1 (6 bases). The CDR3 spans 14 residues. Between the trimmed V and J ends, which lost 5 bases and 7 bases, there was a span of 15 bases. Here the CDR3 reads CASSPGGGNQPQHF. The DNA of the CDR3 is TGTGCCAGCAGTCCCGGAGGGGGAAACCAGCCCCAGCATTTT.

The chain combines TRBV19 with TRBJ2-2; D may be TRBD2 (6 bases). The V gene lost 3 bases and the J gene lost 0 bases, with 11 bases spanning the gap. The V gene's germline CDR1 is LNHDA and CDR2 SQIVND (reference sequence). This CDR3 comprises 16 residues. As DNA, the CDR3 is TGTGCCAGTAGTATTGGGCGGGACCCGAACACCGGGGAGCTGTTTTTT. Translating gives CASSIGRDPNTGELFF.

This clonotype was detected a few times. The chain joins TRBV10-2 to TRBJ1-3, with D hard to call. This CDR3 contains 13 residues. Trimming removed 0 bases at V and 4 bases at J, with 4 bases between. Germline V gives CDR1 WSHSY, CDR2 SAAADI. In nucleotides, the CDR3 is TGCGCCAGCAGTGAGTCGGGCGGAAACACCATATATTTT. Its translation: CASSESGGNTIYF.